A single sample is the source of the 11 T cell receptor beta chains below, sequenced in a study of T-cell reconstitution after alpha-beta-depleted transplantation in children. Molecular barcoding with unique molecular identifiers was used for the TCRbeta library. TCRdb called the PCR reads again in MiXCR, with one record for every CDR3 protein. Among around 600,000 distinct CDR3 sequences listed, under 30% were seen once. This material consisted of PBMCs, mostly from graft donor cells, taken 360 days after TCRalphabeta/CD19-depleted stem cell transplant. Every receptor here comes from a boy in the first two years of life who had a stem cell transplant for acute myeloid leukemia, so the T cells may come from the graft donor.

This clonotype was counted between two and nine times. The chain employs TRBV28 and TRBJ2-3; D possibly corresponds to TRBD1 (5 bases). V lost 2 bases and J lost 1, with 10 bases in between. The CDR3 sequence is 15 residues long. CDR1 and CDR2 (germline): MDHEN, SYDVKM. CDR3 amino acids: CASSLVLGRTDTQYF. CDR3 in DNA: TGTGCCAGCAGTTTAGTCTTGGGGCGCACAGATACGCAGTATTTT. Together with reference TRBV28 and TRBJ2-3, the CDR3 gives the full variable domain: DVKVTQSSRYLVKRTGEKVFLECVQDMDHENMFWYRQDPGLGLRLIYFSYDVKMKEKGDIPEGYSVSREKKERFSLILESASTNQTSMYLCASSLVLGRTDTQYFGPGTRLTVL.

This clonotype was detected a few times. The gene calls are TRBV6-5 and TRBJ2-7; D may be TRBD1 (6 bases). Trimming took 1 base from V and 1 from J, leaving 17 bases between them. This CDR3 region has 17 residues. Germline values: CDR1 MNHEY, CDR2 SVGAGI. The DNA for the CDR3 is TGTGCCAGCAGTTACTTCCCTATCTATGGACAGTCCTACGAGCAGTACTTC. Encoded protein: CASSYFPIYGQSYEQYF.

The V call is TRBV6-1, the J call TRBJ2-5; D not resolved. Germline V gene lookup returns CDR1 MNHNS and CDR2 SASEGT. The ends were cut back, 1 base at V and 5 bases at J, with 14 bases in the middle. The CDR3 covers 15 residues. In DNA, the CDR3 is TGTGCCAGCAGTGAAGGGCCGACCCCCTCTGAGACCCAGTACTTC. Encoded protein: CASSEGPTPSETQYF.

This chain connects TRBV6-5 to TRBJ2-1, with 10 positions matching TRBD2. With V trimmed by 2 bases and J by 4 bases, 5 bases remained unmatched. The CDR3 consists of 16 residues. CDR1 and CDR2 (germline): MNHEY, SVGAGI. The CDR3 sequence is CASSYPPSGGYNEQFF. Here the CDR3 DNA reads TGTGCCAGCAGTTACCCTCCTAGCGGGGGTTACAATGAGCAGTTCTTC.

In its sample, this clonotype was seen a few times. The chain employs TRBV29-1 and TRBJ2-5; 8 nucleotides match TRBD1. V lost 5 bases to trimming and J lost 5 bases; unmatched junction nucleotides: 7. This CDR3 region has 13 residues. Germline values: CDR1 SQVTM, CDR2 ANQGSEA. CDR3 nucleotide sequence: TGCAGCGTTACCGCCAGGGGGCTCGAGACCCAGTACTTC. Protein: CSVTARGLETQYF.

This clonotype was seen ten or more times. V is TRBV20-1 and J is TRBJ1-5; possibly TRBD1 for D (6 bases). V lost 3 bases to trimming and J lost 3 bases, with 15 bases between them. The germline V gene has CDR1 DFQATT and CDR2 SNEGSKA (reference sequence). The CDR3 is 15 residues long. CDR3 protein: CSARKTGRVNQPQHF. In DNA, the CDR3 is TGCAGTGCTAGGAAGACAGGAAGGGTCAATCAGCCCCAGCATTTT.

This clonotype was found many times. The chain is built from TRBV10-3 and TRBJ1-2, with D possibly TRBD1 on 6 matching bases. Germline loops: CDR1 ENHRY, CDR2 SYGVKD. CDR3 length: 13 residues. Trimming took 2 bases from V and 4 from J, leaving 8 bases between them. The CDR3 loop reads CAISEDRLYGYTF. The CDR3, as DNA: TGTGCCATCAGTGAGGACAGGCTCTATGGCTACACCTTC.

V gene TRBV24-1 combines with J gene TRBJ2-1; 8 bases agree with TRBD2. There are 18 residues in the CDR3. J lost 4 bases, V lost 4 bases, and 14 bases had no gene match. Germline loops: CDR1 KGHDR, CDR2 SFDVKD. CDR3 coding DNA: TGTGCCACCAGTGACCCCCGGTACGGGGGGGAGACTTACAATGAGCAGTTCTTC. The encoded protein is CATSDPRYGGETYNEQFF.

V and J are TRBV30 and TRBJ2-1; TRBD2 agrees at 11 bases. The CDR3 has 14 residues. Germline CDR1 GTSNPN, CDR2 SVGIG (reference sequence). Trimming at V came to 7 bases and at J to 4 bases, leaving 6 bases not matched to a gene. The chain's CDR3 is CALSSGGFYNEQFF. In DNA form, the CDR3 reads TGTGCCTTGTCTAGCGGGGGGTTTTACAATGAGCAGTTCTTC.

This clonotype has a handful of counts. This chain joins TRBV6-5 and TRBJ2-3, with 8 positions matching TRBD1. The CDR3 runs to 16 residues. With V trimmed by 6 bases and J by 6 bases, 14 bases remained unmatched. CDR1 MNHEY and CDR2 SVGAGI come from the germline V gene. CDR3 amino acids: CASRYMPGTGQDTQYF. In DNA, the CDR3 is TGTGCCAGCAGGTACATGCCGGGGACAGGCCAGGATACGCAGTATTTT.

The CDR3 DNA sequence: TGTGCCAGCAAGAACAGTGGGTCACCCCTCCACTTT. It codes for CASKNSGSPLHF. The chain links TRBV12-3 or TRBV12-4 to TRBJ1-6; D is unclear. The CDR3 has 12 residues. Between the trimmed V and J ends, which lost 7 bases and 10 bases, there was a span of 11 bases.